Here is one TCR beta chain with its context. This sample was included in a study of blood T cell repertoires in COVID-19. Study-level information: The study drew acute and convalescent COVID-19 samples from the United States, Italy and Spain.

Method: immunoSEQ multiplex PCR; TCRdb's copy keeps in-frame clones and lacks some. Seen here are under 300,000 clones, roughly 82% observed once, and the top ten hold about 5.3%. The junction had 5 bases not matched to a gene; V was cut back by 0 bases and J by 4 bases. Germline V gene lookup returns CDR1 MGHRA and CDR2 YSYEKL. The CDR3 is 15 residues long. The clonotype originates from an elderly woman with active or convalescent COVID-19. The sequencing input was peripheral blood. The chain has TRBV4-1 and TRBJ1-2; 7 bases are shared with TRBD1. This CDR3 reads CASSQDRGQGYGYTF. In nucleotides, the CDR3 is TGCGCCAGCAGCCAAGATAGGGGGCAAGGCTATGGCTACACCTTC.